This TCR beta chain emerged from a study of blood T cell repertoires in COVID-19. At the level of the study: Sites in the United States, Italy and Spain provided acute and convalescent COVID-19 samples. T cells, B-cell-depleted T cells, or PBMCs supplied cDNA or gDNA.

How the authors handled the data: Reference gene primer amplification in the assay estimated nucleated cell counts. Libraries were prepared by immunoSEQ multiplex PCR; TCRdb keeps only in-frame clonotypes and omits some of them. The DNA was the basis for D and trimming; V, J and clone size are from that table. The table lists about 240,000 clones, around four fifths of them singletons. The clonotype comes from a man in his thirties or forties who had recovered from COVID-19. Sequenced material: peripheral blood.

CDR3 sequence (DNA): TGTGCCAGCAGTTTCCCGGGGAACACTGAAGCTTTCTTT. Translation gives CASSFPGNTEAFF. The V gene is TRBV12-3 or TRBV12-4, the J gene TRBJ1-1; D is ambiguous. Trimming pared 3 bases from V and 1 base from J, leaving 6 bases between. The CDR3 contains 13 residues.